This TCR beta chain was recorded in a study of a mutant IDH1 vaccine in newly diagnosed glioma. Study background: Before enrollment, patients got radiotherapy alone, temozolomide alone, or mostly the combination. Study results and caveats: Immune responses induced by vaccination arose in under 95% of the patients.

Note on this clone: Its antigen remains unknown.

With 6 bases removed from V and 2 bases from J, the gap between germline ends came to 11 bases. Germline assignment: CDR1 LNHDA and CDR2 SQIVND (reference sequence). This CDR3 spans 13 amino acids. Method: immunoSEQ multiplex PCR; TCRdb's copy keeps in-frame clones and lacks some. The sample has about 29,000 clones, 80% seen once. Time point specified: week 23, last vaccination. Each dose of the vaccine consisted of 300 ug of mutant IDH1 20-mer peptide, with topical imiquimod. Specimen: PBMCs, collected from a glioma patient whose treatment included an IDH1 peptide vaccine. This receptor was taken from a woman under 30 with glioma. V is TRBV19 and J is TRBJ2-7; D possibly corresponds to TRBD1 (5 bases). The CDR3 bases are TGTGCCAGTAGCCGAGACAGCGCCTACGAGCAGTACTTC. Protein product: CASSRDSAYEQYF.